This T cell receptor (beta chain) was found in a study of T cell responses to AZD1222 COVID-19 vaccine (dated by TCRdb to the early 2020s). With regard to the full study: AZD1222 recipients whose second dose came at about 4 weeks and those whose second dose came at about 12 weeks were combined into one group, since spike-specific TCR depth and breadth did not differ between the two schedules. A total of under 250 trial participants underwent TCR sequencing, of whom roughly 210 had received two doses of AZD1222 and approximately 26 had received two doses of the MenACWY control vaccine. Trial participants were enrolled into age subgroups of 18-55, 56-69 and 70-plus years, which contained 148, 28 and 57 TCR-sequenced participants, respectively.

On this clone itself: The target of this receptor is not known. Per-base qualities were not stored, and no clone one base away is much larger.

General study outcomes and caveats: The vaccine-associated CD4 TCRs covered the entire spike protein, and the dominant responses fell in regions 160-218 and 743-854. Nearly half of unique spike-specific TCRs reportedly recognized epitopes outside regions mutated in the B.1.351 and B.1.1.7 variants. Conclusions about previously exposed vaccinees are limited, since just six AZD1222 recipients were seropositive for SARS-CoV-2 at baseline. No day 14 peak-response samples were available, so repertoires were characterized only after the peak T cell response. The 56-69-year group was small, and its depth increase did not reach significance, likely because of low power. Participants were mostly white British and included more females than males, and it was suggested by the authors that clonal diversity may have been underestimated. After two AZD1222 doses, spike-specific TCR breadth and depth were significantly higher than at day 0 and than in MenACWY recipients.

The CDR3 regions of human TCRbeta chains were subjected to immunosequencing. The authors' pipeline ran thus. Repertoire TCRs were matched against a reference library of SARS-CoV-2-specific TCRs generated with the MIRA antigen-specificity platform. Breadth was defined as the fraction of unique TCRs that were SARS-CoV-2-associated, and depth was defined as the fraction of total T cells that were SARS-CoV-2-associated. Each spike-specific TCR was assigned to its reactive spike region and to a CD4 or CD8 class using the MIRA data. Log10-transformed breadth and depth values were compared by one-way ANOVA with Sidak's multiple comparisons tests. The immuneACCESS repertoire file appears here via TCRdb, limited to in-frame rearrangements. These files lack a portion of the clones; in checked studies, under half of the deficit traces to unresolved V genes, and the cause of the others is not known. V, J and clone size derive from that table, while D and trimming were established from the DNA sequence. This sample is represented by about 160,000 clones; about 88% of them were singletons. The ten largest clones take up around 5.9% of the sample.

Reading the label with the study, this specimen's time point is: baseline before first vaccination. Vaccinee samples were obtained from the UK trials COV001 and COV002, which included a single-blind randomized controlled phase 2/3 trial of AZD1222 (ChAdOx1 nCoV-19) in healthy adults. For TCRbeta chain sequencing, PBMC samples from trial participants were taken at day 0 and at day 28 after the second dose. V is clipped by 3 bases and J by 1 base, and the sequence between their germline boundaries is 6 bases long. CDR1 and CDR2, per the germline V gene, are SQVTM and ANQGSEA. The CDR3 covers 12 residues, taking in both the cysteine and the phenylalanine. Only the CDR3 DNA is retained, 36 bases long and in frame from the first base.

In this chain, TRBV29-1 is recombined with TRBJ1-1; no confident D gene assignment can be made. The sequence was collected from an adult in good health. The material sequenced was peripheral blood, taken on day 0 of AZD1222 vaccination. CDR3 reads: CSVEKGNTEAFF. The base sequence is TGCAGCGTTGAGAAGGGGAACACTGAAGCTTTCTTT. With the portions outside the CDR3 filled from the reference TRBV29-1 and TRBJ1-1 genes, the complete variable region becomes SAVISQKPSRDICQRGTSLTIQCQVDSQVTMMFWYRQQPGQSLTLIATANQGSEATYESGFVIDKFPISRPNLTFSTLTVSNMSPEDSSIYLCSVEKGNTEAFFGQGTRLTVV.